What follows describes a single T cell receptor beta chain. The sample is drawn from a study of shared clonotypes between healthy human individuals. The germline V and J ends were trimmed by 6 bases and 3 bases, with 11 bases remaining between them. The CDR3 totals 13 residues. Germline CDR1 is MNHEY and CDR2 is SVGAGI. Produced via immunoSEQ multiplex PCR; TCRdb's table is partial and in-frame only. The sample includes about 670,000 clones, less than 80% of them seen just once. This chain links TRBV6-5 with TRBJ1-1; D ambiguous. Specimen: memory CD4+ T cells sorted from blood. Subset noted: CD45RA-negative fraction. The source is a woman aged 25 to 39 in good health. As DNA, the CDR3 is TGTGCCAGCAGCCGGGTAGGGTACACTGAAGCTTTCTTT. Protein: CASSRVGYTEAFF.